Listed below are T cell receptor beta chains from one sample, sequenced in a study of identical twins. TCRdb re-derived calls from the 5' RACE reads in MiXCR, one entry per CDR3 protein. The sample lists 450,000 to 500,000 distinct CDR3 sequences, roughly an eighth occurring once. The sample was also linked to a second study, of yellow fever vaccine responses in identical twins.

Specimen: CD4+ T cells sorted from blood. These receptors originate from a woman under 30 in good health. CDR3s include the opening cysteine and the closing phenylalanine or tryptophan. A D gene is named only where the DNA matches it firmly. Part of the rows lack a size; the others show once, few, many or a class for expanded clones.

>few|TRBV10-2|TRBJ2-6|NA
TGCGCCAGCAGTCGGACAATGAGCTCTGGGGCCAACGTCCTGACTTTC
CASSRTMSSGANVLTF
>NA|TRBV12-5|TRBJ2-1|TRBD2
TGTGCTAGTGGTTTGACTAGCGGGGTGGGGTCGAATGAGCAGTTCTTC
CASGLTSGVGSNEQFF
>few|TRBV12-3/TRBV12-4|TRBJ2-1|NA
TGTGCCAGCAGTTTAGGTGGAAAGCAGTTCTTC
CASSLGGKQFF
>NA|TRBV15|TRBJ1-5|NA
TGTGCCACCAGCAGGGAAAATAGCCAAGAGACCCAGCATTTT
CATSRENSQETQHF
>NA|TRBV20-1|TRBJ2-7|NA
TGCAGTGCCCAAAGTAAGGGTCAGATAAGTCAAGTAAGTCAGTCCTACGAGCAGTACTTC
CSAQSKGQISQVSQSYEQYF
>few|TRBV28|TRBJ1-6|NA
TGTGCCAGCGTACAGAGCTCCTATAATTCACCCCTCCACTTT
CASVQSSYNSPLHF
>NA|TRBV9|TRBJ2-2|NA
TGTGCCAGCAGCGCTGTGACAGTCGGGGAGCTGTTTTTT
CASSAVTVGELFF
>NA|TRBV28|TRBJ2-6|NA
TGTGCCAGCAGCTCCGGACAGAGGAAGGGGGCCAACGTCCTGACTTTC
CASSSGQRKGANVLTF
>NA|TRBV7-2|TRBJ2-7|NA
TGTGCCAGCAGCTGGGGGGTTGCGGCATACGAGCAGTACTTC
CASSWGVAAYEQYF
>NA|TRBV6-5|TRBJ2-6|NA
TGTGCCAGCAGTTATTCACTCACAGGGCCTGGGGCCAACGTCCTGACTTTC
CASSYSLTGPGANVLTF
>NA|TRBV11-2|TRBJ2-7|TRBD1
TGTGCCAGCAGCCCAGGACAGGGTTTTGCTTACGAGCAGTACTTC
CASSPGQGFAYEQYF
>few|TRBV7-9|TRBJ2-7|TRBD1
TGTGCCAGCAGCTTCCTCCGGGACAGGGGTGGGGAGCAGTACTTC
CASSFLRDRGGEQYF
>NA|TRBV12-3/TRBV12-4|TRBJ2-2|NA
TGTGCCAGCAGGCGTACCAGGGGCACCGGGGAGCTGTTTTTT
CASRRTRGTGELFF
>NA|TRBV15|TRBJ1-6|TRBD1
TGTGCCACCAGCGTTCGGACAGGGGGCGATTCACCCCTCCACTTT
CATSVRTGGDSPLHF
>few|TRBV7-2|TRBJ2-5|NA
TGTGCCAGCAGCCCTACCTATCTACAAGAGACCCAGTACTTC
CASSPTYLQETQYF
>NA|TRBV28|TRBJ2-4|TRBD1
TGTGCCAGCCATAACAGGGGCGGCGAAAACATTCAGTACTTC
CASHNRGGENIQYF
>NA|TRBV27|TRBJ2-7|TRBD1
TGTGCCAGCAGTTCACAAACCGGGACAGGGAGCGAGCAGTACTTC
CASSSQTGTGSEQYF
>many|TRBV24-1|TRBJ2-1|TRBD2
TGTGCCACCAGTGGAGCGGGGGGGCCCGGTGAGCAGTTCTTC
CATSGAGGPGEQFF
>few|TRBV11-2|TRBJ2-5|TRBD1
TGTGCCAGCAGCACAGGGGTGACCCAGTACTTC
CASSTGVTQYF
>few|TRBV20-1|TRBJ2-5|NA
TGCAGTGCTAGACGGTCCAGCGTACAAGAGACCCAGTACTTC
CSARRSSVQETQYF
>few|TRBV7-3|TRBJ1-1|TRBD1
TGTGCCAGCAGAAAGGACAGGGCCGACACTGAAGCTTTCTTT
CASRKDRADTEAFF
>once|TRBV20-1|TRBJ2-7|TRBD2
TGCAGTGCTAGAGTTACTAGCGGCATTCCTTACGAGCAGTACTTC
CSARVTSGIPYEQYF
>NA|TRBV5-1|TRBJ2-1|NA
TGCGCCAGCAGCTTGGCCCAGGGGACCGGTGAGCAGTTCTTC
CASSLAQGTGEQFF
>few|TRBV28|TRBJ1-6|TRBD1
TGTGCCAGCAGAATCGAGACAGGGGAGGGTTCACCCCTCCACTTT
CASRIETGEGSPLHF
>few|TRBV30|TRBJ2-5|TRBD1
TGTGCCTGGAGTTCGGGACAGCCTAAAGCCCAGTACTTC
CAWSSGQPKAQYF
>NA|TRBV5-1|TRBJ1-5|NA
TGCGCCAGCAGCGTGACAGGTACGGCAGGCCAGCCCCAGCATTTT
CASSVTGTAGQPQHF
>NA|TRBV6-5|TRBJ2-2|NA
TGTGCCAGCAGTTACTCCTCGGGGGCCTTAACCGGGGAGCTGTTTTTT
CASSYSSGALTGELFF
>few|TRBV28|TRBJ2-1|NA
TGTGCCAGCAGTTTATTGGGTCTGGTTGAGCAGTTCTTC
CASSLLGLVEQFF
>NA|TRBV6-5|TRBJ2-3|NA
TGTGCCAGCAGTTCCAATCACAGAGGCACAGATACGCAGTATTTT
CASSSNHRGTDTQYF
>many|TRBV6-5|TRBJ1-1|NA
TGTGCCAGCAGTTACCGCGGGAACACTGAAGCTTTCTTT
CASSYRGNTEAFF
>few|TRBV2|TRBJ2-1|NA
TGTGCCAGCATGGGGGGGGGCTTGCCTGGACAGTTCTTC
CASMGGGLPGQFF
>NA|TRBV24-1|TRBJ2-7|TRBD2
TGTGCCACCAGTGATTCTAGCGGGAGCGCAACCTACGAGCAGTACTTC
CATSDSSGSATYEQYF
>NA|TRBV18|TRBJ2-6|TRBD1
TGTGCCAGCTCACCCAGGGGGCAGGGTCTCGCCTCTGGGGCCAACGTCCTGACTTTC
CASSPRGQGLASGANVLTF
>NA|TRBV24-1|TRBJ2-5|NA
TGTGCCACCAGTGGTACAAACAGGGACCGAGGGGAACAAGAGACCCAGTACTTC
CATSGTNRDRGEQETQYF
>few|TRBV12-3/TRBV12-4|TRBJ1-2|TRBD1
TGTGCCAGCACCATGGGACAGGGGGCAGGGTATGGCTACACCTTC
CASTMGQGAGYGYTF
>few|TRBV11-1|TRBJ2-3|NA
TGTGCCAGCAGCCGACTCATCGGCACAGATACGCAGTATTTT
CASSRLIGTDTQYF
>NA|TRBV2|TRBJ2-7|TRBD2
TGTGCCAGCAGTGTTTCAAGCGGGAAAAACGAGCAGTACTTC
CASSVSSGKNEQYF
>few|TRBV5-1|TRBJ1-4|TRBD1
TGCGCCAGCAGCTTGGAAGTCAGGGGGACAGGAAATGAAAAACTGTTTTTT
CASSLEVRGTGNEKLFF
>NA|TRBV20-1|TRBJ2-3|NA
TGCAGTGCTAGCGGGATATTGGAAGATACGCAGTATTTT
CSASGILEDTQYF
>few|TRBV5-6|TRBJ2-1|NA
TGTGCCAGCAGCCAACCAAACAGGGTCTACAATGAGCAGTTCTTC
CASSQPNRVYNEQFF
>few|TRBV7-3|TRBJ2-7|TRBD2
TGTGCCAGCAGCTCTACTAGCGGGGCCTACGAGCAGTACTTC
CASSSTSGAYEQYF
>NA|TRBV4-2|TRBJ2-7|TRBD1
TGTGCCAGCAGCCCGAGGACAGGAACCAGCCTCTACGAGCAGTACTTC
CASSPRTGTSLYEQYF
>few|TRBV5-1|TRBJ1-1|TRBD1
TGCGCCAGCAGCCCGAGCGGGACAGGGAACTTTGAAGCTTTCTTT
CASSPSGTGNFEAFF
>NA|TRBV20-1|TRBJ2-1|TRBD1
TGCAGTGCCAACGCGGACAGGGCCCCCTACAATGAGCAGTTCTTC
CSANADRAPYNEQFF
>many|TRBV11-2|TRBJ2-1|NA
TGTGCCAGCAGCTTAGATGGGGGCTACAATGAGCAGTTCTTC
CASSLDGGYNEQFF
>NA|TRBV7-8|TRBJ1-5|NA
TGTGCCAGCAGCTTAGCGAACCCGGCGGGCAATCAGCCCCAGCATTTT
CASSLANPAGNQPQHF
>NA|TRBV7-9|TRBJ2-7|NA
TGTGCCAGCAGCTTAGGCTCGGCACTTAACTACGAGCAGTACTTC
CASSLGSALNYEQYF